This is a list of T cell receptor beta chains from one sample in a study of cytomegalovirus exposure and HLA in healthy donors. Using immunoSEQ multiplex PCR, the repertoire was profiled, and TCRdb retains in-frame clones only, with some absent. The top ten clones hold 1% of a sample with more than 150,000 clones, roughly 75% of them seen once. Input material: PBMCs. Receptor source: a woman in her fifties or sixties in good health and CMV-seropositive. The CDR3 runs from the conserved cysteine through the conserved F or W. Each record gives: V gene, J gene, D gene, clone size, CDR3 protein. The D gene is left open where the match is weak. Clone size is shown for a subset of rows, as once, few, many or a class of expanded clone.

v_call: TRBV7-9; j_call: TRBJ1-2; d_call: NA; clone_size: NA; cdr3_aa: CSSSLALPGGGYTF
v_call: TRBV19; j_call: TRBJ1-5; d_call: NA; clone_size: NA; cdr3_aa: CASSMAGQSNQPQHF
v_call: TRBV5-6; j_call: TRBJ2-3; d_call: TRBD2; clone_size: few; cdr3_aa: CASSLRSGAVTDTQYF
v_call: TRBV28; j_call: TRBJ2-3; d_call: NA; clone_size: NA; cdr3_aa: CASSFEGGPYLGDTQYF
v_call: TRBV5-1; j_call: TRBJ1-1; d_call: NA; clone_size: few; cdr3_aa: CASSLARGMNTEAFF
v_call: TRBV7-7; j_call: TRBJ2-5; d_call: TRBD2; clone_size: few; cdr3_aa: CASSTIAGAKETQYF
v_call: TRBV27; j_call: TRBJ1-5; d_call: NA; clone_size: NA; cdr3_aa: CASSFLGEFQPQHF
v_call: TRBV29-1; j_call: TRBJ2-2; d_call: NA; clone_size: NA; cdr3_aa: CSAHPGQKNTGELFF
v_call: TRBV6-6; j_call: TRBJ2-7; d_call: NA; clone_size: NA; cdr3_aa: CASSYSFRGGSHEQYF
v_call: TRBV11-2; j_call: TRBJ2-7; d_call: NA; clone_size: NA; cdr3_aa: CASSFGPSMEQYF
v_call: TRBV5-4; j_call: TRBJ2-3; d_call: TRBD2; clone_size: NA; cdr3_aa: CASSLYVAGGTDTQYF
v_call: TRBV4-3; j_call: TRBJ2-7; d_call: TRBD1; clone_size: NA; cdr3_aa: CASSQAGTGYHEQYF
v_call: TRBV28; j_call: TRBJ2-5; d_call: NA; clone_size: few; cdr3_aa: CATLGAVQETQYF